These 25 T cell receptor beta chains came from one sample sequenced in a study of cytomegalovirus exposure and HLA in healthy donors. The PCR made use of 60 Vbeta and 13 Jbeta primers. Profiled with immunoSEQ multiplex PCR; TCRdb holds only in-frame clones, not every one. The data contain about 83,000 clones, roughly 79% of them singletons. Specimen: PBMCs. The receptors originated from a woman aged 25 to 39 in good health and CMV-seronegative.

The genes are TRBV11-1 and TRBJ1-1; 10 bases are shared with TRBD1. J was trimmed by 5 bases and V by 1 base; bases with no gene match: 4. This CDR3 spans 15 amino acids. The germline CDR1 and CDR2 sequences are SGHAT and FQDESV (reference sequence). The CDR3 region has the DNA TGTGCCAGCAGCTTAGACGGGACAGGGGTTACTGAAGCTTTCTTT. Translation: CASSLDGTGVTEAFF.

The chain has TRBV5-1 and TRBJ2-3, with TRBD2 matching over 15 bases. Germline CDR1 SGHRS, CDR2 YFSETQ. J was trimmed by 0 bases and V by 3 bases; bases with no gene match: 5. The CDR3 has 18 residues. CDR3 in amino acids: CASSSGLAGGLSTDTQYF. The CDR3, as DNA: TGCGCCAGCAGCTCGGGACTAGCGGGGGGACTTAGCACAGATACGCAGTATTTT.

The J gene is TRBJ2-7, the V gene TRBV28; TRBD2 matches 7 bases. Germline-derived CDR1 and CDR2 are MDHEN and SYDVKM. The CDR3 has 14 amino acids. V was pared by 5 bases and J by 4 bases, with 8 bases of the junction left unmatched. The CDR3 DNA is TGTGCCAGCAGTCCGGCGCTAGCGGTGTACGAGCAGTACTTC. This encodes CASSPALAVYEQYF.

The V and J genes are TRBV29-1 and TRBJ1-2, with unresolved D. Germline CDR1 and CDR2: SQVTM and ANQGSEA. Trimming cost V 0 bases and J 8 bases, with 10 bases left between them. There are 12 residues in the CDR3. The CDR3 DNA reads TGCAGCGTTGAAGAGGGCATCAGAGGCTACACCTTC. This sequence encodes CSVEEGIRGYTF.

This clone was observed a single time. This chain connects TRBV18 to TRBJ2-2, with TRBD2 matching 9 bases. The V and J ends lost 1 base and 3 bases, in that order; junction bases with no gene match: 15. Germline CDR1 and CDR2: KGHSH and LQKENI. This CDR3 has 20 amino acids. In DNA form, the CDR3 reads TGTGCCAGCTCACCACTAGGGTTATACGGAGCGGGAGGCGACACCGGGGAGCTGTTTTTT. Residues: CASSPLGLYGAGGDTGELFF. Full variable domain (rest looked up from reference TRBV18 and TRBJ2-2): NAGVMQNPRHLVRRRGQEARLRCSPMKGHSHVYWYRQLPEEGLKFMVYLQKENIIDESGMPKERFSAEFPKEGPSILRIQQVVRGDSAAYFCASSPLGLYGAGGDTGELFFGEGSRLTVL.

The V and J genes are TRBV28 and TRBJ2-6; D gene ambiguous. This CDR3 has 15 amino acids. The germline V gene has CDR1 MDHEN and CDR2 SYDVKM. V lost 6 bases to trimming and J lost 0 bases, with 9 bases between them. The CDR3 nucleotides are TGTGCCAGCAGACTCCTTGGCTCTGGGGCCAACGTCCTGACTTTC. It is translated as CASRLLGSGANVLTF. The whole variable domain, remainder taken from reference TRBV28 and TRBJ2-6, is DVKVTQSSRYLVKRTGEKVFLECVQDMDHENMFWYRQDPGLGLRLIYFSYDVKMKEKGDIPEGYSVSREKKERFSLILESASTNQTSMYLCASRLLGSGANVLTFGAGSRLTVL.

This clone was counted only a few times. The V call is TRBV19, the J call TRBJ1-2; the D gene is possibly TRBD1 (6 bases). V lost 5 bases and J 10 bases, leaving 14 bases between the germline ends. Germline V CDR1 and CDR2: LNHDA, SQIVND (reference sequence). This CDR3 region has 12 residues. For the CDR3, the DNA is TGTGCCAGTAGTGGGAACAGGGTTGACTACACCTTC. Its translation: CASSGNRVDYTF.

The CDR3 nucleotides read TGTGCCAGCAGTGAATCTGTTTTGAACACTGAAGCTTTCTTT. Its protein is CASSESVLNTEAFF. The V gene is TRBV25-1, the J gene TRBJ1-1; D is ambiguous. Trimming took 1 base from V and 0 from J, leaving 6 bases between them. In germline, CDR1 is MGHDK, CDR2 SYGVNS. The CDR3 is 14 residues long.

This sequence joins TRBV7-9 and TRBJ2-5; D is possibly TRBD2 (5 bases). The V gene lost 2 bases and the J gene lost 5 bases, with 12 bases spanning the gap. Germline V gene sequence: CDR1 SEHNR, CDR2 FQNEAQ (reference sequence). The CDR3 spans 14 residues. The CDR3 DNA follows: TGTGCCAGCAGCTTACAGCGGATCGGTGAGACCCAGTACTTC. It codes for CASSLQRIGETQYF. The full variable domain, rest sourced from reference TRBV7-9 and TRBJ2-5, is DTGVSQNPRHKITKRGQNVTFRCDPISEHNRLYWYRQTLGQGPEFLTYFQNEAQLEKSRLLSDRFSAERPKGSFSTLEIQRTEQGDSAMYLCASSLQRIGETQYFGPGTRLLVL.

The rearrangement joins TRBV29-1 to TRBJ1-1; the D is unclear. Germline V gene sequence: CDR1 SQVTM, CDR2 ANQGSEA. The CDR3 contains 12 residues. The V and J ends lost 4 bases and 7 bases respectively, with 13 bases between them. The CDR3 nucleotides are TGCAGCGTTGCAGGAGGGCCGAGTGAAGCTTTCTTT. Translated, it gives CSVAGGPSEAFF.

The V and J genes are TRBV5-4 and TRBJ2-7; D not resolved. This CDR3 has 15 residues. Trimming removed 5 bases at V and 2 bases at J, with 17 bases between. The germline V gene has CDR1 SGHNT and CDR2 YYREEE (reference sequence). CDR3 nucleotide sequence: TGTGCCAGCAGTCCCGAGTTATCGTCGCCCTACGAGCAGTACTTC. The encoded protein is CASSPELSSPYEQYF. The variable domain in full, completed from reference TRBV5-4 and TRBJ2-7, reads ETGVTQSPTHLIKTRGQQVTLRCSSQSGHNTVSWYQQALGQGPQFIFQYYREEENGRGNFPPRFSGLQFPNYSSELNVNALELDDSALYLCASSPELSSPYEQYFGPGTRLTVT.

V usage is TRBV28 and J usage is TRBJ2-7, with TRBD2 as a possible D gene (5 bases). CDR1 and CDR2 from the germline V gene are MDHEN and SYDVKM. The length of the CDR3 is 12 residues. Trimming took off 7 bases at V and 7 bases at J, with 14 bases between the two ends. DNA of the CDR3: TGTGCCAGCACCGGAGGCGGCTGGGAGCAGTACTTC. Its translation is CASTGGGWEQYF.

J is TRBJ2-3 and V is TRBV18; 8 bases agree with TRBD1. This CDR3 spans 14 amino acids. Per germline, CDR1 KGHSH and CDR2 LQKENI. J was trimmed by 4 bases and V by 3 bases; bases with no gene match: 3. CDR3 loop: CASSPTTGADTQYF. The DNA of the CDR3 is TGTGCCAGCTCACCTACGACAGGGGCAGATACGCAGTATTTT.

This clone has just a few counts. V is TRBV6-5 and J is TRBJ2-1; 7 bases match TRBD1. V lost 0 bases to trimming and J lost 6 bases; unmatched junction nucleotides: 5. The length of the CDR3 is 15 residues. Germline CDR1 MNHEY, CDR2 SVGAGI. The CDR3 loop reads CASSYSTTGANEQFF. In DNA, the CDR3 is TGTGCCAGCAGTTACTCGACTACAGGGGCCAATGAGCAGTTCTTC.

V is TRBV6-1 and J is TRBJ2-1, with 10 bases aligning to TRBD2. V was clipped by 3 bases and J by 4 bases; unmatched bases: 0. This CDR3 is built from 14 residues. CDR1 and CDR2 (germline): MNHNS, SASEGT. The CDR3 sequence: CASSDSGRYNEQFF. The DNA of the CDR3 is TGTGCCAGCAGTGATAGCGGGAGGTACAATGAGCAGTTCTTC.

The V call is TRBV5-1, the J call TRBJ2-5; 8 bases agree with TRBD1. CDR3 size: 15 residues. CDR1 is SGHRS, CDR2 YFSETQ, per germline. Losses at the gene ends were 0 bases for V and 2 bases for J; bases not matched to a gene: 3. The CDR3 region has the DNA TGCGCCAGCAGCTTGGAGGGGACAGGTCAAGAGACCCAGTACTTC. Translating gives CASSLEGTGQETQYF. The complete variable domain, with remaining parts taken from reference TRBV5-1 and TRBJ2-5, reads KAGVTQTPRYLIKTRGQQVTLSCSPISGHRSVSWYQQTPGQGLQFLFEYFSETQRNKGNFPGRFSGRQFSNSRSEMNVSTLELGDSALYLCASSLEGTGQETQYFGPGTRLLVL.

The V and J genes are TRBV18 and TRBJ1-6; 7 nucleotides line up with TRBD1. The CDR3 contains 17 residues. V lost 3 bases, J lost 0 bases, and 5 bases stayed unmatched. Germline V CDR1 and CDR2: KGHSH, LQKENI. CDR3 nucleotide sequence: TGTGCCAGCTCACCTGAGACAGGGAGCTCCTATAATTCACCCCTCCACTTT. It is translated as CASSPETGSSYNSPLHF.

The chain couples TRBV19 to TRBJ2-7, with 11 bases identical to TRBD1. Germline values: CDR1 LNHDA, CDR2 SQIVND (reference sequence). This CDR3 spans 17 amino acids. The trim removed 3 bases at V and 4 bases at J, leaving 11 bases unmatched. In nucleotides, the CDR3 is TGTGCCAGTAGTATCTCGCCTGTGGACAGGGGGCTATACGAGCAGTACTTC. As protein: CASSISPVDRGLYEQYF.

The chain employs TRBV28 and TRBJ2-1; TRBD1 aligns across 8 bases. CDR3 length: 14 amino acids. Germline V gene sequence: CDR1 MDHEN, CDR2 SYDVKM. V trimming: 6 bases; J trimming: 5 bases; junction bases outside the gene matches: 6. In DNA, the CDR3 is TGTGCCAGCAGGGGGGACAGGAGAAACAATGAGCAGTTCTTC. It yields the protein CASRGDRRNNEQFF. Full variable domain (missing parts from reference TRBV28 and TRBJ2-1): DVKVTQSSRYLVKRTGEKVFLECVQDMDHENMFWYRQDPGLGLRLIYFSYDVKMKEKGDIPEGYSVSREKKERFSLILESASTNQTSMYLCASRGDRRNNEQFFGPGTRLTVL.

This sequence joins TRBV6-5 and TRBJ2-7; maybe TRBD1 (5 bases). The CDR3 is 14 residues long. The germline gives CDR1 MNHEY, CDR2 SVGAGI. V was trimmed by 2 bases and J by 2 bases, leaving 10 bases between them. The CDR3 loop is CASSYGQGPYEQYF. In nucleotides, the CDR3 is TGTGCCAGCAGTTACGGGCAGGGTCCCTACGAGCAGTACTTC.

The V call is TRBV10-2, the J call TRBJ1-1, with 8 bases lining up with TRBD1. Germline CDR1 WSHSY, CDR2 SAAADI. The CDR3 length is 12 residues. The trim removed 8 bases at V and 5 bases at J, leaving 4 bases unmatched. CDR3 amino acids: CASGQGWTEAFF. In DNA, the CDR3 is TGCGCCAGCGGACAGGGATGGACTGAAGCTTTCTTT.

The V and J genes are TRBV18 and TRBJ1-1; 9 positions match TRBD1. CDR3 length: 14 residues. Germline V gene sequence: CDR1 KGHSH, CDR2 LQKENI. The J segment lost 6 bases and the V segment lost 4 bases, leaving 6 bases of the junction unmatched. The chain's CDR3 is CASSLAGQGPEAFF. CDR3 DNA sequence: TGTGCCAGCTCACTAGCGGGACAGGGCCCTGAAGCTTTCTTT.

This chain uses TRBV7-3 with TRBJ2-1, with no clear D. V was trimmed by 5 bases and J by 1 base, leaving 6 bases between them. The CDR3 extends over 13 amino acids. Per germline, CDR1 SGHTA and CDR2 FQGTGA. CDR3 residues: CASSQASYNEQFF. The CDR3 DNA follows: TGTGCCAGCAGCCAGGCGTCCTACAATGAGCAGTTCTTC.

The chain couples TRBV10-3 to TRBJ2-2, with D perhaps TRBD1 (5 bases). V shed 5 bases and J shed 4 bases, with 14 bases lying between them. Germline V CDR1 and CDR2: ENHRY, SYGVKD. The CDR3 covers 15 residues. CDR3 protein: CAISLTGGTTGELFF. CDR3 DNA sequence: TGTGCCATCAGTCTAACAGGCGGAACCACCGGGGAGCTGTTTTTT.

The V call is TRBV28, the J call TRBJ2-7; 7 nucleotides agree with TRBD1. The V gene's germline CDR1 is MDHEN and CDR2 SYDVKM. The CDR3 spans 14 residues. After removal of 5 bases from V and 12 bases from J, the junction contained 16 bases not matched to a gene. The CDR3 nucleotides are TGTGCCAGCAGTCAGACAGGGTCGAAGGAGTGGCGGTACTTC. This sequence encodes CASSQTGSKEWRYF.